This T cell receptor beta chain derives from a study of CD8 T cells in Susac syndrome. Reverse transcription of 0.5 to 1 ug RNA was performed with random hexamers. TCRdb passed the immunoSEQ multiplex PCR reads through MiXCR, listing each CDR3 protein once. The sample comprises hundreds of thousands of distinct CDR3 sequences, roughly 92% of which are singletons, and around 0.15% rests with the top ten. V lost 1 base, J lost 5 bases, and 10 bases lay in between. Germline loops: CDR1 PRHDT, CDR2 FYEKMQ (reference sequence). The CDR3 runs 14 residues. Sequenced input: CD8+ T cells from PBMCs. The TCR originated in a human donor with multiple sclerosis. The V call is TRBV13, the J call TRBJ2-3; D gene unclear. CDR3 nucleotides: TGTGCCAGCAGCTTAGCCTCCCCCCGAGATACGCAGTATTTT. This codes for CASSLASPRDTQYF. The full variable domain, in which reference TRBV13 and TRBJ2-3 provide the parts outside the CDR3, is AAGVIQSPRHLIKEKRETATLKCYPIPRHDTVYWYQQGPGQDPQFLISFYEKMQSDKGSIPDRFSAQQFSDYHSELNMSSLELGDSALYFCASSLASPRDTQYFGPGTRLTVL.